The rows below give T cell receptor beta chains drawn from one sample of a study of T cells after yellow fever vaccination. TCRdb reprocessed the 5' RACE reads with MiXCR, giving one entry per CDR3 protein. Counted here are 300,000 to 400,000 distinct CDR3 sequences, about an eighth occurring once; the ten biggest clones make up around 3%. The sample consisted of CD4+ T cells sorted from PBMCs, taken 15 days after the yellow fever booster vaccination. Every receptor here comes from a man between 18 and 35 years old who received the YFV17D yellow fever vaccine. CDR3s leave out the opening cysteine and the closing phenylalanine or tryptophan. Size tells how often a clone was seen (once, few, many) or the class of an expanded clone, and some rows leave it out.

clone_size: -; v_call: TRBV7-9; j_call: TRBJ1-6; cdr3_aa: ASSLRGGGPLH
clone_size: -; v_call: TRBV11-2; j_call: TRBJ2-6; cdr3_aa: ASSSIRGANVLT
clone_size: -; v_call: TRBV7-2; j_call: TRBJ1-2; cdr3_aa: ASSLAAGADNGYT
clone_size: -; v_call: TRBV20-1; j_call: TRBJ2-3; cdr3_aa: SAAEPVVDTDTQY
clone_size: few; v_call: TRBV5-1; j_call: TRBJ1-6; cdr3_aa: ASSLDYRVNSPLH
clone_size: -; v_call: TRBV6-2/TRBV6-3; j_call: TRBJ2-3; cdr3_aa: ASSYQGSGRTDTQY
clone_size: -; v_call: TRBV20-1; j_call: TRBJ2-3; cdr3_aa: SAPPAVSSTDTQY
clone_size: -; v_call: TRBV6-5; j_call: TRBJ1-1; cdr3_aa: ASSSTPGAANTEAF
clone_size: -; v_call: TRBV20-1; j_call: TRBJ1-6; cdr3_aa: SATLRGTFNSPLH
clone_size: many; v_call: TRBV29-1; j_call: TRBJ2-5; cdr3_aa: SVRQAQETQY
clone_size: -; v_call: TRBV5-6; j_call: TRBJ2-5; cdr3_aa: ASRRHPGQGAETQY
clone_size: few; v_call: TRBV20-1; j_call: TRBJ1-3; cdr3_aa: SASRQESGNTIY
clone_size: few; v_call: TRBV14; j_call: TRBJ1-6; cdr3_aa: ASSQWGGINSPLH
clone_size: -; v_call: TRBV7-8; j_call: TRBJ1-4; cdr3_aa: ASSSWTEKLF
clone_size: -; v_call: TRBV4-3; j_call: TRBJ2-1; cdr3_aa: ASSQDRATAGSYNEQF
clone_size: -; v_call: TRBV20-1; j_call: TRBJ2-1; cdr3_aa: SARPESSYNEQF
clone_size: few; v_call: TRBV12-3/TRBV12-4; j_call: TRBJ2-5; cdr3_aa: ASRKLETQY
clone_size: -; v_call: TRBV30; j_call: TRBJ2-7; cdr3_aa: AFSRAYEQY
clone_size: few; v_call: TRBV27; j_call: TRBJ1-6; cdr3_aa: ASRPATANRVNSPLH
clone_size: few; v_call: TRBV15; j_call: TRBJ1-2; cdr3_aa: ATSRGTEDGYT